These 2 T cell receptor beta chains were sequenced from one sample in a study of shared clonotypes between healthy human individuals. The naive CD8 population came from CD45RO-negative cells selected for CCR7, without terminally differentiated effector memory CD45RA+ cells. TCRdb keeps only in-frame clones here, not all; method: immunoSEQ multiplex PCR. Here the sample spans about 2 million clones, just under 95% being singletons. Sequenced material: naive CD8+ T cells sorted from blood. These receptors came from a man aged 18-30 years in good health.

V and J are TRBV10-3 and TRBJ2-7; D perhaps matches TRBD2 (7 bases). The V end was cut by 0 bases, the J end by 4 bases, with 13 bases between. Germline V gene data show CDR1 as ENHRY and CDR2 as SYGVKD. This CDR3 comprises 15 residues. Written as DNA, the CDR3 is TGTGCCATCAGTGAGTCGACCGGGGGGCGTTACGAGCAGTACTTC. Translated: CAISESTGGRYEQYF.

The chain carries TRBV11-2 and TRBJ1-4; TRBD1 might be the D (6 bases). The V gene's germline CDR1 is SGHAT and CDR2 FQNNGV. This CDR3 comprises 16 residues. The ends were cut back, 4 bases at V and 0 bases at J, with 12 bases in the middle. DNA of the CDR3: TGTGCCAGCAGCTCAGGACAGCTAACAACTAATGAAAAACTGTTTTTT. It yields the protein CASSSGQLTTNEKLFF. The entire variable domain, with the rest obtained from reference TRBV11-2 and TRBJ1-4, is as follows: EAGVAQSPRYKIIEKRQSVAFWCNPISGHATLYWYQQILGQGPKLLIQFQNNGVVDDSQLPKDRFSAERLKGVDSTLKIQPAKLEDSAVYLCASSSGQLTTNEKLFFGSGTQLSVL.